This TCR beta chain was profiled in a study of blood T cell repertoires in COVID-19. Study at large: The analysed material was cDNA or gDNA that came from T cells, B-cell-depleted T cells, or PBMCs.

The CDR3 sequence is 15 residues long. The V and J ends lost 3 bases and 4 bases, in that order; junction bases with no gene match: 6. Germline V CDR1 and CDR2: LNHDA, SQIVND (reference sequence). Under the authors' procedure: Amplification of reference gene primers was used by the study to estimate nucleated cell counts. Method: immunoSEQ multiplex PCR; TCRdb's copy keeps in-frame clones and lacks some. V, J and clone size derive from that table, while D and trimming were established from the DNA sequence. Found here are around 98,000 clones, approximately 72% of them singletons; the top ten hold approximately 25%. This clone was picked up a small number of times.

Sequenced input: peripheral blood. The chain joins TRBV19 to TRBJ2-7, with 10 nucleotides matching TRBD2. This clonotype was sampled from a man between 65 and 80 years old with acute or convalescent COVID-19. The DNA for the CDR3 is TGTGCCAGTAGTATGGCTAGCGGGAGAGATTACGAGCAGTACTTC. It yields the protein CASSMASGRDYEQYF.